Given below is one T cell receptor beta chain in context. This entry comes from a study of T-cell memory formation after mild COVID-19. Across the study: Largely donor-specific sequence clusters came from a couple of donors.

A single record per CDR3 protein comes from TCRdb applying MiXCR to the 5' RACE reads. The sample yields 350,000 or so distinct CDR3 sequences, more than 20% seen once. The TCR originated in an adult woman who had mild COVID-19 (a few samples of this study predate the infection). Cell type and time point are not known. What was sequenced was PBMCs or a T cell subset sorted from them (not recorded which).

CDR3 in amino acids: CASSLSYGADQPQHF. CDR3 DNA sequence: TGTGCCAGCAGCCTTTCTTACGGGGCGGATCAGCCCCAGCATTTT. The chain links TRBV4-2 to TRBJ1-5; TRBD1 might be the D (5 bases). The CDR3 has 15 amino acids. The V and J ends lost 4 bases and 5 bases respectively, with 15 bases between them. Germline assignment: CDR1 LGHNA and CDR2 YNFKEQ.